The clone carrying this T cell receptor beta chain was found once. What it binds is unknown. These data originate in a study of shared clonotypes between healthy human individuals. Study information: Researchers assigned three CD4 naive, three CD4 memory, two CD8 naive and one CD8 memory plate to each donor.

The run depth of the assay was deep. This table comes from immunoSEQ multiplex PCR, and its TCRdb copy is limited to in-frame clones, with some not included. The table records under 2,000,000 clones, about 95% of them present only once. This CDR3 has 15 residues. CDR1 MNHEY and CDR2 SMNVEV come from the germline V gene (reference sequence). The V and J ends lost 4 bases and 6 bases, in that order; junction bases with no gene match: 8. Terminally differentiated effector memory CD45RA+ cells were excluded by CCR7 positive selection of CD45RO-negative cells. Points from the study as a whole: Tissues were not sampled, only blood, and their repertoires likely differ. Deeper or shallower sequencing was expected to change how clonotypes are shared among donors.

The TCR comes from a man between 18 and 35 years old in good health. V gene TRBV27 combines with J gene TRBJ2-7, with TRBD1 matching 11 bases. Sequenced sample: naive CD8+ T cells sorted from blood. As DNA, the CDR3 is TGTGCCAGCAGTTCCCCGGGACAGGGGGACGGCGAGCAGTACTTC. This sequence encodes CASSSPGQGDGEQYF.